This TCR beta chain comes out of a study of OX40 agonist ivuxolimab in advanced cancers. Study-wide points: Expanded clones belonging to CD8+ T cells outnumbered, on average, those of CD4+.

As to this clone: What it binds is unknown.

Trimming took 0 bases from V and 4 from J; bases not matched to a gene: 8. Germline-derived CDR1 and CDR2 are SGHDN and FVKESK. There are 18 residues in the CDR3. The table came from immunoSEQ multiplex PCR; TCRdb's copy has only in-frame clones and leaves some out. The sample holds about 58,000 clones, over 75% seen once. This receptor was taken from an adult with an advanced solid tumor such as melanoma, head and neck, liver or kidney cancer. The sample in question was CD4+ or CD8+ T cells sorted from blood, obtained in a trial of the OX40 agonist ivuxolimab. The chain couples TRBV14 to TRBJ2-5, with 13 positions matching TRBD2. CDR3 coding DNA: TGTGCCAGCAGCCAAGAGACTAGCGGGGGGCCCATAGGAGAGACCCAGTACTTC. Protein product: CASSQETSGGPIGETQYF. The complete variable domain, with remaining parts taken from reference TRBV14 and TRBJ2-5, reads EAGVTQFPSHSVIEKGQTVTLRCDPISGHDNLYWYRRVMGKEIKFLLHFVKESKQDESGMPNNRFLAERTGGTYSTLKVQPAELEDSGVYFCASSQETSGGPIGETQYFGPGTRLLVL.